This TCR beta chain was sequenced during a study of CD8+CD57+ T cells in acquired aplastic anemia. Genomic DNA provided the template from which TCR beta VDJ and CDR3 profiles were obtained. TCRdb passed the reads through MiXCR, listing each CDR3 protein once. The table lists just over 450,000 distinct CDR3 sequences, less than 35% of them singletons. Comment on this clonotype: Its target is unknown.

Notes on the study in general: Patients showed no significant difference from controls in CD8+ Simpson's diversity.

In patients chosen for sequencing, flow cytometry had shown CD8+CD57+ cell expansion. When blood sampling took place, the patients had received no therapy. Germline-derived CDR1 and CDR2 are SGHVS and FNYEAQ. This CDR3 is 16 amino acids long. The V gene lost 1 base and the J gene lost 1 base, with 13 bases spanning the gap. The sequenced sample consisted of sorted CD4+, CD8+, or CD8+CD57+ T cells (not recorded which) from PBMCs. The rearrangement joins TRBV7-6 to TRBJ1-1; the D is unclear. The TCR sequence derives from a human donor with aplastic anemia. CDR3 DNA: TGTGCCAGCAGCTTAGACCTCATGTCAGAGAACACTGAAGCTTTCTTT. Translating it yields CASSLDLMSENTEAFF.